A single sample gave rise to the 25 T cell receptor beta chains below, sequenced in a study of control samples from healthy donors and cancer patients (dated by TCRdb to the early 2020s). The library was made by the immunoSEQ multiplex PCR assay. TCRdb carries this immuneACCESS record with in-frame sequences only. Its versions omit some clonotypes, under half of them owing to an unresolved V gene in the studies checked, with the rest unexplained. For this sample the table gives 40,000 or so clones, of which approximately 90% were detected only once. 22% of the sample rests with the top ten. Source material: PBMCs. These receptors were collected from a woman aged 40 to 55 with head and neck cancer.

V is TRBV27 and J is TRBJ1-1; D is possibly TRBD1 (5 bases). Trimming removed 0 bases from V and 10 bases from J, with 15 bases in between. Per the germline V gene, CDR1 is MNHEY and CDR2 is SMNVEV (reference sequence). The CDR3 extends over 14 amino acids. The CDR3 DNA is TGTGCCAGCAGTTTATCGGGACTGGAGAGGGCAGCTTTCTTT. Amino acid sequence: CASSLSGLERAAFF.

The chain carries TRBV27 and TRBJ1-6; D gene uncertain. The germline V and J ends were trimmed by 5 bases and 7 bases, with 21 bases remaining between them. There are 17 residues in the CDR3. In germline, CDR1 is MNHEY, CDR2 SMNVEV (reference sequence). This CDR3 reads CASSPRGTARRNSPLHF. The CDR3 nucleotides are TGTGCCAGCAGTCCGCGGGGAACGGCGCGTAGGAATTCACCCCTCCACTTT.

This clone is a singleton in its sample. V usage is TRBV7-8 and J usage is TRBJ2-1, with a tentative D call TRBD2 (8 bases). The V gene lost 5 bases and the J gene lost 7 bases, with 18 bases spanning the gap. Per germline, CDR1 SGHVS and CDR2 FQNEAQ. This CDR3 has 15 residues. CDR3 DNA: TGTGCCAGCAGCCCACGGGAGGGGGCGCGAAATGAGCAGTTCTTC. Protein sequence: CASSPREGARNEQFF.

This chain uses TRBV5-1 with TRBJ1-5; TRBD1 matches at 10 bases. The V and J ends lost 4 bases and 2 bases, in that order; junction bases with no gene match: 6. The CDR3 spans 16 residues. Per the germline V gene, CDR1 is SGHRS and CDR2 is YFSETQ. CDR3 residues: CASSPGTGEGNQPQHF. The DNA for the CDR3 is TGCGCCAGCAGCCCAGGGACAGGGGAAGGCAATCAGCCCCAGCATTTT.

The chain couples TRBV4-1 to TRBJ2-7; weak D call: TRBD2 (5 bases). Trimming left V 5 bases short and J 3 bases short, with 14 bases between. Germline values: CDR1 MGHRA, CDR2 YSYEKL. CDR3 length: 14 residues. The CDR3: CASSARDTVYEQYF. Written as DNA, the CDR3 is TGCGCCAGCAGCGCGAGGGATACCGTCTACGAGCAGTACTTC.

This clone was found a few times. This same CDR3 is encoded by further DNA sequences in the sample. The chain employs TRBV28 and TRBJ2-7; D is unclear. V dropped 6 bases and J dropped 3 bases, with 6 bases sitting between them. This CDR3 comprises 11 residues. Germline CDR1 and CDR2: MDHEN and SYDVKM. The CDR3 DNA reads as TGTGCCAGCAGCCGACACTACGAGCAGTACTTC. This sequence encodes CASSRHYEQYF.

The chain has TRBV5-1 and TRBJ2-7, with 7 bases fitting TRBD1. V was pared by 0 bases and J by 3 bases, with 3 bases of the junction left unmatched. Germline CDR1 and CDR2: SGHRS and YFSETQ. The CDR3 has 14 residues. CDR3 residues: CASSLGQGNYEQYF. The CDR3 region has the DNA TGCGCCAGCAGCTTGGGACAGGGAAACTACGAGCAGTACTTC.

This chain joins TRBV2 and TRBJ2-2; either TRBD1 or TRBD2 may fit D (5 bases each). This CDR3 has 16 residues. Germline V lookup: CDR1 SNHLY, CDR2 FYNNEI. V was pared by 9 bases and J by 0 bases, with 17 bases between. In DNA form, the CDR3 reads TGTGCCAGAAACCGGGACCCAGGGTCGAACACCGGGGAGCTGTTTTTT. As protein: CARNRDPGSNTGELFF. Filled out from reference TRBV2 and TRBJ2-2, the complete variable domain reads EPEVTQTPSHQVTQMGQEVILRCVPISNHLYFYWYRQILGQKVEFLVSFYNNEISEKSEIFDDQFSVERPDGSNFTLKIRSTKLEDSAMYFCARNRDPGSNTGELFFGEGSRLTVL.

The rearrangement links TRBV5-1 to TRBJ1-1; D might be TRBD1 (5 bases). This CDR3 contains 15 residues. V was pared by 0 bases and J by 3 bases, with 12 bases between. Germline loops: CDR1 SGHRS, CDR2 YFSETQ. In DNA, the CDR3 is TGCGCCAGCAGCTTGGCCGGCAGGGTCGACACTGAAGCTTTCTTT. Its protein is CASSLAGRVDTEAFF.

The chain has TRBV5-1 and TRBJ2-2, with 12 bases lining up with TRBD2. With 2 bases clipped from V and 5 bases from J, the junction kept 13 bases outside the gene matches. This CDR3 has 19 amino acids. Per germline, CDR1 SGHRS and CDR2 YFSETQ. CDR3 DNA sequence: TGCGCCAGCAGCTTAACCTGGACTAGCGGGATATGGCAAACCGGGGAGCTGTTTTTT. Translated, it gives CASSLTWTSGIWQTGELFF.

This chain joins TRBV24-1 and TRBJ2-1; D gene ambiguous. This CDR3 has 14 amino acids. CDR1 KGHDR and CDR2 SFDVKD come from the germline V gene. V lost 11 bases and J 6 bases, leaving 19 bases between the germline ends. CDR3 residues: CAISPGGVINEQFF. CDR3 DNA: TGTGCCATCTCACCTGGCGGAGTGATCAATGAGCAGTTCTTC.

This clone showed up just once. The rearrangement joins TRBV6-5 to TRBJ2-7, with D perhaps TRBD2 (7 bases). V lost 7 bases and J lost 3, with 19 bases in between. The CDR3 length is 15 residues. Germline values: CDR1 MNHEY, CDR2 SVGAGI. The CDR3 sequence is CASTKGGQAFYEQYF. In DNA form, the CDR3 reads TGTGCCAGCACCAAGGGGGGGCAGGCCTTCTACGAGCAGTACTTC.

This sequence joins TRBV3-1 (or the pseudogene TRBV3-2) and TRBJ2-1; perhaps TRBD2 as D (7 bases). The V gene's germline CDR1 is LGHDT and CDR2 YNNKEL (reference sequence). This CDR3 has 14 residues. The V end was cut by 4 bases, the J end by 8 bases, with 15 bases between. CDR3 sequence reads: CASSLGRGRDEQFF. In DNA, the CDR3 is TGTGCCAGCAGCCTTGGAAGGGGGAGGGATGAGCAGTTCTTC.

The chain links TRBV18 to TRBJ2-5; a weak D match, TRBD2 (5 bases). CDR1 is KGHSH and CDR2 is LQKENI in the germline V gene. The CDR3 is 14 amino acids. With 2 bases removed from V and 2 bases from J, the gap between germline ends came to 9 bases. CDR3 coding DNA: TGTGCCAGCTCACCAACGAGGAGGCAAGAGACCCAGTACTTC. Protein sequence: CASSPTRRQETQYF.

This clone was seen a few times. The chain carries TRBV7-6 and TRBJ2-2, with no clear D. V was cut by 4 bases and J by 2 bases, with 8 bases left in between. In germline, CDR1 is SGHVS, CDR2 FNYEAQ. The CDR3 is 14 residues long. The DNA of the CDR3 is TGTGCCAGCAGCTCTACCACAAACACCGGGGAGCTGTTTTTT. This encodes CASSSTTNTGELFF.

The CDR3 spells CASSLGSSATLNSPLHF. The CDR3 DNA reads as TGTGCCAGCAGTTTAGGGTCATCAGCTACTCTCAATTCACCCCTCCACTTT. This chain uses TRBV27 with TRBJ1-6; no reliable D call. Trimming took off 2 bases at V and 7 bases at J, with 18 bases between the two ends. The length of the CDR3 is 17 residues. CDR1 is MNHEY and CDR2 is SMNVEV in the germline V gene (reference sequence).

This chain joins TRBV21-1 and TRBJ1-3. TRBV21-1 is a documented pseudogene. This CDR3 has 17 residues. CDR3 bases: TGTGCCAGCAGCAAAACGGAGACCAGGCGGACTGGAAACACCATATATTTT. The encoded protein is CASSKTETRRTGNTIYF.

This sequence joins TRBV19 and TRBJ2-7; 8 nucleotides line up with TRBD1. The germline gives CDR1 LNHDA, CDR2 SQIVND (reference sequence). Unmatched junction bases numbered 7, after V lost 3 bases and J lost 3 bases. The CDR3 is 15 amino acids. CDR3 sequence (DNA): TGTGCCAGTAGTATCGACGGGACAGGCGACTACGAGCAGTACTTC. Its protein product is CASSIDGTGDYEQYF.

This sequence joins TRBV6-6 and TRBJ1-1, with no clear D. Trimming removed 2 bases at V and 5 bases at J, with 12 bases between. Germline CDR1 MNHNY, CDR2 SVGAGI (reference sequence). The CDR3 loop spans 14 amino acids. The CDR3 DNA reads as TGTGCCAGCAGTTACGAGCCCGGGAGTACTGAAGCTTTCTTT. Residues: CASSYEPGSTEAFF.

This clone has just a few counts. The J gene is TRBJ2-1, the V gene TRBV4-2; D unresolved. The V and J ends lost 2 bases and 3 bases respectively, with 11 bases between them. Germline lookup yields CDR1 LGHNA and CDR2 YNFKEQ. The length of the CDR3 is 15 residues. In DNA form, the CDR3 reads TGTGCCAGCAGCCAATACCCGGACGTCTACAATGAGCAGTTCTTC. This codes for CASSQYPDVYNEQFF.

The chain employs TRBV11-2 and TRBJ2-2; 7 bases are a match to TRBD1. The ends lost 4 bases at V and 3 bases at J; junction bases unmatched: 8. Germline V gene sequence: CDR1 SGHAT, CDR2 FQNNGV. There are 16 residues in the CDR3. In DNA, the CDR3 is TGTGCCAGCAGCTCGTATGGGACAGACTACACCGGGGAGCTGTTTTTT. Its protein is CASSSYGTDYTGELFF.

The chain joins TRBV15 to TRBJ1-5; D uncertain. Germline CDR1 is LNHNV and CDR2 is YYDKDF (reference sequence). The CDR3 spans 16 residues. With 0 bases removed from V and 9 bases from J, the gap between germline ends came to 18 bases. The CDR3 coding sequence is TGTGCCACCAGCAGAGATCCTGCGGCAGCAGGTCGGCCCCAGCATTTT. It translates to CATSRDPAAAGRPQHF. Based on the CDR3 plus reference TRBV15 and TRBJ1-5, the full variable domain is DAMVIQNPRYQVTQFGKPVTLSCSQTLNHNVMYWYQQKSSQAPKLLFHYYDKDFNNEADTPDNFQSRRPNTSFCFLDIRSPGLGDTAMYLCATSRDPAAAGRPQHFGDGTRLSIL.

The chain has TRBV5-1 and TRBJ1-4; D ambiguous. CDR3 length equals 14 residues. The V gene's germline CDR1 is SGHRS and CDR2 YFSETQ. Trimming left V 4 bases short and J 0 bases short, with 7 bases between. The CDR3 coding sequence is TGCGCCAGCAGCCTCGGAACAACTAATGAAAAACTGTTTTTT. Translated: CASSLGTTNEKLFF.

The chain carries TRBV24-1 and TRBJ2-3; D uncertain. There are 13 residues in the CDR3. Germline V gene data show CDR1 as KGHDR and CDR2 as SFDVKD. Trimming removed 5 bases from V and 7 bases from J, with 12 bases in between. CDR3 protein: CATSVPRHHTQYF. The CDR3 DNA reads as TGTGCCACCAGTGTCCCCCGGCACCATACGCAGTATTTT.

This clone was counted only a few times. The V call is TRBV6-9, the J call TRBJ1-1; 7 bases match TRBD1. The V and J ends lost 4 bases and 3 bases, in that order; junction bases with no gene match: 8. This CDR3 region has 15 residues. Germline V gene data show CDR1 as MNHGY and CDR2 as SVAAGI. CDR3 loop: CASSSGGAYHTEAFF. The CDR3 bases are TGTGCCAGCAGTTCAGGGGGGGCGTATCACACTGAAGCTTTCTTT.